A selection of T cell receptor beta chains follows, all from one sample in a study of blood T cell repertoires in COVID-19. Libraries were prepared by immunoSEQ multiplex PCR; TCRdb keeps only in-frame clonotypes and omits some of them. The table has some 220,000 clones, over 75% seen once. Sequencing used peripheral blood. The source is a man between 50 and 59 years old with COVID-19, enrolled during active disease. Both conserved end residues are part of each CDR3. The D gene is left open where the match is weak. Some rows have no size entry. The others give once, few or many, or a class for an expanded clone.

size	V	J	D	DNA	CDR3
NA	TRBV5-8	TRBJ2-1	TRBD1	TGTGCCAGCAGCCCCCGGACAGGGGGCCTATCTGGGAATGAGCAGTTCTTC	CASSPRTGGLSGNEQFF
NA	TRBV5-6	TRBJ2-1	TRBD1	TGTGCCAGCAGCTTGCGAGGGACAGGCATTAGTGAGCAGTTCTTC	CASSLRGTGISEQFF
NA	TRBV19	TRBJ1-5	NA	TGTGCCACCATGAACCCGGGGTACGGGCAGCCCCAGCATTTT	CATMNPGYGQPQHF
NA	TRBV10-1	TRBJ2-7	NA	TGCGCCAGCAGTGAGGGAGGGGCTATTTCCTACGAGCAGTACTTC	CASSEGGAISYEQYF
NA	TRBV4-3	TRBJ1-3	NA	TGCGCCAGCAGCCAAGATAGGGGCAGGCCCGGAAACACCATATATTTT	CASSQDRGRPGNTIYF
NA	TRBV24-1	TRBJ1-1	TRBD1	TGTGCCACGAGGGGACAGGGGAACACTGAAGCTTTCTTT	CATRGQGNTEAFF
NA	TRBV3-1/TRBV3-2	TRBJ2-2	NA	TGTGCCAGCAGACTAACCGGGGAGCTGTTTTTT	CASRLTGELFF
NA	TRBV7-2	TRBJ2-5	TRBD2	TGTGCCAGCAGCTTATGGCGGGGGCAAGAGACCCAGTACTTC	CASSLWRGQETQYF
NA	TRBV3-1/TRBV3-2	TRBJ1-4	NA	TGTGCCAGCAGCCAAGGACGGGTAAGGGAAAAACTGTTTTTT	CASSQGRVREKLFF
NA	TRBV29-1	TRBJ1-2	NA	TGCAGCGTTGTGAGTCTTGACAGGCGCTACTATGGCTACACCTTC	CSVVSLDRRYYGYTF
few	TRBV2	TRBJ1-6	TRBD1	TGTGCCAGCCGGGACAGTTCGATCCACTTT	CASRDSSIHF
NA	TRBV9	TRBJ2-3	TRBD2	TGTGCCAGCAGCCCCCGGACTAGCGGGGGCACAGATACGCAGTATTTT	CASSPRTSGGTDTQYF
NA	TRBV6-6	TRBJ1-4	NA	TGTGCCAGCCGGGGAACCGCGACAGAAAAACTGTTTTTT	CASRGTATEKLFF
few	TRBV7-9	TRBJ2-1	NA	TGTGCCAGCAGCTTAGTGTCGGTTGAGCAGTTCTTC	CASSLVSVEQFF
NA	TRBV6-5	TRBJ2-1	NA	TGTGCCAGCGGGCCCTATGAGCAGTTCTTC	CASGPYEQFF
NA	TRBV7-2	TRBJ2-7	TRBD2	TGTGCCAGCAGCCAAAAGCTAGCGGGGGGCTCCTACGAGCAGTACTTC	CASSQKLAGGSYEQYF
NA	TRBV7-2	TRBJ1-2	TRBD1	TGTGCCAGCAGCTTATGGCTGGGACAGAGGGTTTATGGCTACACCTTC	CASSLWLGQRVYGYTF
NA	TRBV28	TRBJ1-6	NA	TGTGCCAGCAGTGGAACAGGGATACTCTCACCCCTCCACTTT	CASSGTGILSPLHF
once	TRBV6-5	TRBJ1-5	TRBD1	TGTGCCAGCAGTTCGGACAGGGGGCATGATCAGCCCCAGCATTTT	CASSSDRGHDQPQHF
NA	TRBV4-1	TRBJ1-1	NA	TGCGCCAGCGGAACAGGGTTTGAAGCTTTCTTT	CASGTGFEAFF
NA	TRBV30	TRBJ2-7	TRBD2	TGTGCCTGGAGGCGACATACAACCGGGACTAGCGGACCATCCTACGAGCAGTACTTC	CAWRRHTTGTSGPSYEQYF
NA	TRBV5-1	TRBJ1-2	NA	TGCGCCAGCAGCCCTTCGGCCGGGGGAGGCTACACCTTC	CASSPSAGGGYTF
NA	TRBV7-3	TRBJ1-1	NA	TGTGCCAGCAGCTTGGGGGGAGTCACTGAAGCTTTCTTT	CASSLGGVTEAFF
NA	TRBV9	TRBJ1-3	NA	TGTGCCAGCAGCCAGACATATTCTGGAAACACCATATATTTT	CASSQTYSGNTIYF
NA	TRBV10-3	TRBJ1-2	NA	TGTGCCATCAGTGGGGAGACAGGATCCGTTGGGGGCTACACCTTC	CAISGETGSVGGYTF
NA	TRBV21-1	TRBJ1-6	NA	TGTGCCAGCAGCGGAAGAGGCAGCACACCCCTCCACTTT	CASSGRGSTPLHF
NA	TRBV7-3	TRBJ1-1	NA	TGTGCCAGCAGTCCTGGCAACAGGAACACTGAAGCTTTCTTT	CASSPGNRNTEAFF
NA	TRBV25-1	TRBJ1-2	NA	TGTGCCAGCAGTGTCAGTGGCAACTATGGCTACACCTTC	CASSVSGNYGYTF
NA	TRBV6-5	TRBJ2-2	NA	TGTGCCAGCAGTTATCTCGGCAGGGCGAACACCGGGGAGCTGTTTTTT	CASSYLGRANTGELFF
NA	TRBV5-1	TRBJ1-1	NA	TGCGCCAGCAGCCCTGGTCGGGGGGAGAACACTGAAGCTTTCTTT	CASSPGRGENTEAFF
NA	TRBV10-3	TRBJ2-7	NA	TGTGCCATAAGGGGGGGAGGGACACCGAGCTCCTACGAGCAGTACTTC	CAIRGGGTPSSYEQYF
NA	TRBV5-1	TRBJ2-2	NA	TGCGCCAGCAGCGCGACAGTGAACACCGGGGAGCTGTTTTTT	CASSATVNTGELFF
NA	TRBV4-3	TRBJ2-7	TRBD2	TGCGCCAGCAGCCAAGACGGCGGGGGATCCTACGAGCAGTACTTC	CASSQDGGGSYEQYF
NA	TRBV16	TRBJ1-2	TRBD1	TGTGCCAGCAGCCAATCGCAGACAGGGGCCAGGGGTGGCTACACCTTC	CASSQSQTGARGGYTF
NA	TRBV30	TRBJ1-5	TRBD1	TGTGCCTGGAGTCCCCGGGACAGGGCCAACCTGAATCAGCCCCAGCATTTT	CAWSPRDRANLNQPQHF
NA	TRBV12-3/TRBV12-4	TRBJ2-7	NA	TGTGCCAGCAGTTTACTAGGGGCTGGCGAGCAGTACTTC	CASSLLGAGEQYF
NA	TRBV7-3	TRBJ2-5	TRBD2	TGTGCCAGCAGCTCGGGACTAGCGGGTCAAGAGACCCAGTACTTC	CASSSGLAGQETQYF
NA	TRBV11-2	TRBJ2-2	TRBD2	TGTGCCAGCAGCAAGAATAGCGGGGGGGCCTTCGGGGAGCTGTTTTTT	CASSKNSGGAFGELFF
NA	TRBV7-2	TRBJ2-2	NA	TGTGCCAGCAGCTCCAGACAGACCGGGGAGCTGTTTTTT	CASSSRQTGELFF
NA	TRBV28	TRBJ2-7	TRBD1	TGTGCCAGCAGATTCCGGGACAGGGGGCTCTCCTCCTACGAGCAGTACTTC	CASRFRDRGLSSYEQYF
NA	TRBV7-4	TRBJ2-7	TRBD1	TGTGCCAGCAGCTTAGACAGGGGCTCCCTCCAAAACTACGAGCAGTACTTC	CASSLDRGSLQNYEQYF
NA	TRBV7-2	TRBJ1-5	TRBD1	TGTGCCAGCAGCGGGACAGGGGGAAATCAGCCCCAGCATTTT	CASSGTGGNQPQHF